This T cell receptor beta chain was retrieved from a study of cytomegalovirus exposure and HLA in healthy donors. Study information: Researchers found that roughly 77% of around 400 genotyped donors fell within the Caucasian-associated ancestry cluster. Whole-study results and caveats: Later analysis identified about 17,000 TCR beta sequences associated with HLA alleles, using a false discovery rate threshold of 0.05. Earlier analysis found most TCR beta V segments productive about 90% or about 30% of the time.

The PCR employed 60 Vbeta primers together with 13 Jbeta primers. Method: immunoSEQ multiplex PCR; TCRdb's copy keeps in-frame clones and lacks some. This sample carries approximately 79,000 clones, around 70% of them seen once, and the ten largest clones take over 7.5%. On this clone: Its target is not known. Mismatch with germline at one junction end may stem from a read error. The sample contains more than one DNA sequence encoding this CDR3.

The sample comprised PBMCs. This TCR was sampled from a man aged 35-49 years in good health and CMV-seropositive.

The CDR3 DNA sequence: TGTGCCAGCAGATCCAGGGGGCTCGCGGAGACCCAATACTTC. Protein product: CASRSRGLAETQYF. J is TRBJ2-5 and V is TRBV7-9; 8 nucleotides agree with TRBD1. Germline V gene sequence: CDR1 SEHNR, CDR2 FQNEAQ (reference sequence). CDR3 size: 14 residues.